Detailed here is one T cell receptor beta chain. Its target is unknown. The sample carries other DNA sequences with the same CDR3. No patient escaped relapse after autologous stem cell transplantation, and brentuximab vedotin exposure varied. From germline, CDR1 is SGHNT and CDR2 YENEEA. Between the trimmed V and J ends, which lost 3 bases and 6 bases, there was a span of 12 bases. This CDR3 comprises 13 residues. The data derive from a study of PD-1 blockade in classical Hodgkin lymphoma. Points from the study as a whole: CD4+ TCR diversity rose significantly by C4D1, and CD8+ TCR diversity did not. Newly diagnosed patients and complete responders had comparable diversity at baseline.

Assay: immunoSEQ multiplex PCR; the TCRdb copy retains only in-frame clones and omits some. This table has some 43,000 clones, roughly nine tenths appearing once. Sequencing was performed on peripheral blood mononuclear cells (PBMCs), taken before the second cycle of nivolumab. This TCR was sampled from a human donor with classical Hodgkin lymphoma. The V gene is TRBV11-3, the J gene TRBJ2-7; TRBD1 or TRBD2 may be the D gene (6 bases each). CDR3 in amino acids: CASSLRRGSEQYF. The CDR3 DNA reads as TGTGCCAGCAGCTTGCGGAGGGGGAGCGAGCAGTACTTC.